This TCR beta chain was recovered during a study of blood T cell repertoires in COVID-19. About the study: COVID-19 samples collected from the United States, Italy and Spain covered acute and convalescent phases.

The CDR3 has 15 amino acids. Trimming shortened V by 5 bases and J by 1 base, and 12 bases separated the two germline ends. Germline loops: CDR1 MNHEY, CDR2 SVGAGI. Authors' processing steps: By means of reference gene primer amplification, nucleated cell counts were estimated. Profiled with immunoSEQ multiplex PCR; TCRdb holds only in-frame clones, not every one. That table furnishes V, J and clone size, whereas the DNA furnished D and trimming. The table lists roughly 250,000 clones, 75% to 85% of them singletons. The TCR was taken from a woman aged 55-70 years with active or convalescent COVID-19. The chain carries TRBV6-5 and TRBJ1-3, with D possibly TRBD1 on 6 matching bases. The sequenced sample was peripheral blood. In nucleotides, the CDR3 is TGTGCCAGCAGTCAGGCCGGGACATCTGGAAACACCATATATTTT. Amino acids: CASSQAGTSGNTIYF.